This TCR beta chain derives from a study of blood T cell repertoires in COVID-19. Study at large: The United States, Italy and Spain supplied acute and convalescent COVID-19 samples. T cells, B-cell-depleted T cells, or PBMCs provided the cDNA or gDNA that served as material.

The CDR3 totals 15 residues. The germline CDR1 and CDR2 sequences are GTSNPN and SVGIG (reference sequence). The V segment lost 4 bases and the J segment 5 bases; nucleotides outside the gene matches: 7. Measured with immunoSEQ multiplex PCR; TCRdb has only the in-frame clones, and not every one. The data show tens of thousands of clones, around 88% seen once. The chain carries TRBV30 and TRBJ2-3; 12 nucleotides agree with TRBD2. The sample was peripheral blood. The sequence derives from a man aged 55 to 70 with acute or convalescent COVID-19. The CDR3 is CAWKGSTSGRDTQYF. In nucleotides, the CDR3 is TGTGCCTGGAAGGGTTCGACTAGCGGGAGAGATACGCAGTATTTT. The complete variable domain, with remaining parts taken from reference TRBV30 and TRBJ2-3, reads SQTIHQWPATLVQPVGSPLSLECTVEGTSNPNLYWYRQAAGRGLQLLFYSVGIGQISSEVPQNLSASRPQDRQFILSSKKLLLSDSGFYLCAWKGSTSGRDTQYFGPGTRLTVL.